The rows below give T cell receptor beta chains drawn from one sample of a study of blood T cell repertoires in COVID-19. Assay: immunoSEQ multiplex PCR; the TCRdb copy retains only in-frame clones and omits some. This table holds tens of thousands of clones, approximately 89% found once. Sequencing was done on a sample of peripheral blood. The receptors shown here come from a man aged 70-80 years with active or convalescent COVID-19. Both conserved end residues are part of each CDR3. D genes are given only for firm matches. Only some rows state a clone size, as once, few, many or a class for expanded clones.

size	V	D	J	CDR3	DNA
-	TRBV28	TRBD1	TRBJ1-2	CASSIAVGTGLGWGYTF	TGTGCCAGCAGTATCGCTGTGGGGACAGGGTTAGGTTGGGGCTACACCTTC
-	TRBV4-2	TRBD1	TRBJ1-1	CASSTRTGYTEAFF	TGTGCCAGCAGCACCCGGACAGGGTACACTGAAGCTTTCTTT
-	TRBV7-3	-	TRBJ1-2	CASSPGRGYGYTF	TGTGCCAGCAGCCCGGGGCGGGGCTATGGCTACACCTTC
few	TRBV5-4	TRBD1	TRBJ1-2	CASSGGLGGRGYTF	TGTGCCAGCAGCGGGGGGCTAGGGGGCCGTGGCTACACCTTC
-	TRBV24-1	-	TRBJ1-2	CATSDGKSGGIPNYGYTF	TGTGCCACCAGTGATGGGAAATCCGGGGGTATTCCTAACTATGGCTACACCTTC
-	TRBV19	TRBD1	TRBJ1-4	CASRPGQRNEKLFF	TGTGCCAGTAGGCCGGGACAGCGAAATGAAAAACTGTTTTTT
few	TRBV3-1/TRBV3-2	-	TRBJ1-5	CASSQGLNQPQHF	TGTGCCAGCAGCCAAGGACTAAATCAGCCCCAGCATTTT
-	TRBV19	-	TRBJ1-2	CASSLLQGMSGGYTF	TGTGCCAGTAGCCTTCTCCAGGGGATGAGTGGTGGCTACACCTTC
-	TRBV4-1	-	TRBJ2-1	CASSQPRLSLTPYNEQFF	TGCGCCAGCAGCCAACCCCGACTGTCTTTAACTCCCTACAATGAGCAGTTCTTC
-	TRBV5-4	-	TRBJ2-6	CASSGRVDSGANVLTF	TGTGCCAGCAGCGGTCGGGTGGACTCTGGGGCCAACGTCCTGACTTTC
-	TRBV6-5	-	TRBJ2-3	CASRPRGLDTQYF	TGTGCCAGCCGTCCTCGGGGGTTGGATACGCAGTATTTT
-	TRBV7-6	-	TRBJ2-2	CASSLAGRGAAGELFF	TGTGCCAGCAGCTTAGCTGGTCGGGGTGCGGCCGGGGAGCTGTTTTTT
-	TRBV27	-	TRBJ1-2	CASSLGGIDGYTF	TGTGCCAGCAGTTTGGGAGGGATTGATGGCTACACCTTC
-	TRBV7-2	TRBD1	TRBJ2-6	CASSWTGWGSGANVLTF	TGTGCCAGCAGCTGGACAGGGTGGGGCTCTGGGGCCAACGTCCTGACTTTC